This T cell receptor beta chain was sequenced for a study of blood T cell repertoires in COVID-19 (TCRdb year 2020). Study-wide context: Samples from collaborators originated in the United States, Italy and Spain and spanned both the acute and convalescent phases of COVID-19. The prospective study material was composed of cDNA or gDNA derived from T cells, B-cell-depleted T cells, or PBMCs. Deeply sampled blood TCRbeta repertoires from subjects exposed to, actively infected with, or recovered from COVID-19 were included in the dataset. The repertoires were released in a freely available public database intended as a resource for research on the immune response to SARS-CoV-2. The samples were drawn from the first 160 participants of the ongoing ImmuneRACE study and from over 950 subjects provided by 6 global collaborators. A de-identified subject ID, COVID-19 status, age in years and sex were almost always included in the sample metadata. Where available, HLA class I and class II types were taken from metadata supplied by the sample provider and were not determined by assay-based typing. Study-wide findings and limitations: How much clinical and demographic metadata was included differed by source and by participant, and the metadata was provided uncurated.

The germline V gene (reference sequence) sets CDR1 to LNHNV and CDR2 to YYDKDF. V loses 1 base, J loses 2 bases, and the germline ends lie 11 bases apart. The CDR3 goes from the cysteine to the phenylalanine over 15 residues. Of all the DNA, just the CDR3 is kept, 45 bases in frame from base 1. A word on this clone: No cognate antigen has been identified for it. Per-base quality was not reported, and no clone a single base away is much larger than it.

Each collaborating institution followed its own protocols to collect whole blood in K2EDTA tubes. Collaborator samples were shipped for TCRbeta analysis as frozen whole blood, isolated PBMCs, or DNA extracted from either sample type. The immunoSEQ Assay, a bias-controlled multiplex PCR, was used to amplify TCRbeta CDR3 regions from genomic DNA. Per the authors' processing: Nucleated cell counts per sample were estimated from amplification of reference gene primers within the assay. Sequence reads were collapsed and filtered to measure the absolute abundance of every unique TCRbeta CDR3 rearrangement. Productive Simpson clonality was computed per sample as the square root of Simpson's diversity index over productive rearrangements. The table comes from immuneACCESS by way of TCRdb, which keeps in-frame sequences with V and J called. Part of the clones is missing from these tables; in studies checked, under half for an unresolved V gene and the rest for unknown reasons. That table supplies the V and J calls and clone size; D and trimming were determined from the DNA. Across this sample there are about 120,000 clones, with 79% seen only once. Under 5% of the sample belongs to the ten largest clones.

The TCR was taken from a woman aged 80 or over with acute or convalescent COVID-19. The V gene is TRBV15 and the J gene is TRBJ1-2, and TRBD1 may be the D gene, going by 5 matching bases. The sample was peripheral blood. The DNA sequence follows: TGTGCCACCAGCAGAGGGGGCCCTAGGAACTATGGCTACACCTTC. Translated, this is CATSRGGPRNYGYTF.